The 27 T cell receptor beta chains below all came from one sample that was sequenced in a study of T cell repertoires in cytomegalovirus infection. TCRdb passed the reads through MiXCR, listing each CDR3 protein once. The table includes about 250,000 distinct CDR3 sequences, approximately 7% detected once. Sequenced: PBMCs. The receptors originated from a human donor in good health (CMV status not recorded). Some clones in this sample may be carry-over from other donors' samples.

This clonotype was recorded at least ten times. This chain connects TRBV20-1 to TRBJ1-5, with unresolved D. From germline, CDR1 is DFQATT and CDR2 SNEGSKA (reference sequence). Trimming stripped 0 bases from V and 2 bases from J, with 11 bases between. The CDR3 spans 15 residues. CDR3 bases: TGCAGTGCTAGAGAATGGAGGCAGGGCAATCAGCCCCAGCATTTT. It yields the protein CSAREWRQGNQPQHF.

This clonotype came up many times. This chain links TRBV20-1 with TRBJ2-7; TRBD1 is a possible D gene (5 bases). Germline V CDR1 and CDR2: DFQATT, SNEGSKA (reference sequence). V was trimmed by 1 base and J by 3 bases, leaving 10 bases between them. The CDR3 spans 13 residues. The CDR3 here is CSARGGSNYEQYF. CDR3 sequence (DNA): TGCAGTGCTAGAGGGGGCAGCAACTACGAGCAGTACTTC.

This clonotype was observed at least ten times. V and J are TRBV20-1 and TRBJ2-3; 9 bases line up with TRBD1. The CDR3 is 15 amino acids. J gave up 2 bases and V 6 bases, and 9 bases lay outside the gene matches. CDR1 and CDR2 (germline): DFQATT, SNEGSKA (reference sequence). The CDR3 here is CSAPVGQGNTDTQYF. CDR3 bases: TGCAGTGCCCCAGTGGGACAGGGAAACACAGATACGCAGTATTTT.

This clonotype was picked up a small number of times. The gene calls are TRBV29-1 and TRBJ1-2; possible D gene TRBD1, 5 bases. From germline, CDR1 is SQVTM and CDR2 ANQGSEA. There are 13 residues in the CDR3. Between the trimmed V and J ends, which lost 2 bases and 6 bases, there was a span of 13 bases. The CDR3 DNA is TGCAGCGTTGAACTTTGGGAGGGGAATGGCTACACCTTC. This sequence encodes CSVELWEGNGYTF.

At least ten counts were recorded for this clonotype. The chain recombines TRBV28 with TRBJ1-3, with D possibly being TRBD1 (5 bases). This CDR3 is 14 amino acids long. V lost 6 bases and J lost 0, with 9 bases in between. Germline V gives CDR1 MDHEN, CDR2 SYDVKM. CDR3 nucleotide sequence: TGTGCCAGCAGGCCGGGGGTCTCTGGAAACACCATATATTTT. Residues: CASRPGVSGNTIYF.

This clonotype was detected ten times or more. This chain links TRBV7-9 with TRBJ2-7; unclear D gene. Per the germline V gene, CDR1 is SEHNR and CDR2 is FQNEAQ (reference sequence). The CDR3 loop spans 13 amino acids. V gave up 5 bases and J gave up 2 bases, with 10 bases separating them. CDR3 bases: TGTGCCAGCAGCCTCCCGAAGGCCTACGAGCAGTACTTC. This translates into CASSLPKAYEQYF.

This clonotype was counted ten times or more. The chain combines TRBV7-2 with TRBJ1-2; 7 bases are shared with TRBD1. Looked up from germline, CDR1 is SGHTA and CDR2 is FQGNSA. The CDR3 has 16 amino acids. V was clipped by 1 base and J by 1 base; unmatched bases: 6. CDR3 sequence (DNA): TGTGCCAGCAGCTTAGTTGGGACAGAGAGTAACTATGGCTACACCTTC. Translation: CASSLVGTESNYGYTF.

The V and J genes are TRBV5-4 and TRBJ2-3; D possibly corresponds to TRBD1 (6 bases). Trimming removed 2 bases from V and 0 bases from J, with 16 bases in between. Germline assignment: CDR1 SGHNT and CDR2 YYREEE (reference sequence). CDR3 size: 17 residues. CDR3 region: CASSFGPTGDSTDTQYF. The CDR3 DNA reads TGTGCCAGCAGCTTTGGGCCGACAGGCGATAGCACAGATACGCAGTATTTT.

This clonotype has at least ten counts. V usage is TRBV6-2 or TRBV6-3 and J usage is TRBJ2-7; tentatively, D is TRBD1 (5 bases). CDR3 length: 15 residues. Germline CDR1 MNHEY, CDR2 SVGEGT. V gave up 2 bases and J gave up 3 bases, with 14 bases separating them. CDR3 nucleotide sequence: TGTGCCAGCAGTTACGGCAGGGCACAAAACTACGAGCAGTACTTC. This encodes CASSYGRAQNYEQYF.

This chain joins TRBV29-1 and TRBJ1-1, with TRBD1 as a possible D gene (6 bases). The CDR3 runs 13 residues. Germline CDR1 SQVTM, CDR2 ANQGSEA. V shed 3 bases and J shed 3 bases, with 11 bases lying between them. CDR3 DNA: TGCAGCGTTGATGGAGGGGGGGACACTGAAGCTTTCTTT. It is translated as CSVDGGGDTEAFF. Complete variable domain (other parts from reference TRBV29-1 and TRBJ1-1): SAVISQKPSRDICQRGTSLTIQCQVDSQVTMMFWYRQQPGQSLTLIATANQGSEATYESGFVIDKFPISRPNLTFSTLTVSNMSPEDSSIYLCSVDGGGDTEAFFGQGTRLTVV.

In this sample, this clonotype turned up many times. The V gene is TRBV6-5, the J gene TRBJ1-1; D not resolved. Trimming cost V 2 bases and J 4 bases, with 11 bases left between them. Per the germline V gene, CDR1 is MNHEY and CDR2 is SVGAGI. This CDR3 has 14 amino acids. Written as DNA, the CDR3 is TGTGCCAGCAGTTACACAGAAAGAGGCACTGAAGCTTTCTTT. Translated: CASSYTERGTEAFF.

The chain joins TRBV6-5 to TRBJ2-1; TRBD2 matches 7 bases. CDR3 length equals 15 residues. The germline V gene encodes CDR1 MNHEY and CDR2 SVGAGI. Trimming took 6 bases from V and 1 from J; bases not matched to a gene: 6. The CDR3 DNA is TGTGCCAGCAGCCCCAGGCGGGGGTCCTACAATGAGCAGTTCTTC. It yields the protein CASSPRRGSYNEQFF.

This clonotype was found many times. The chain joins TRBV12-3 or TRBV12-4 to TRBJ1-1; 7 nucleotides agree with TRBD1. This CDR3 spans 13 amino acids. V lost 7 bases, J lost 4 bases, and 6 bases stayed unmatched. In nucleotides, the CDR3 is TGTGCCAGCACCTTCCAGGGGGGCACTGAAGCTTTCTTT. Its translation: CASTFQGGTEAFF.

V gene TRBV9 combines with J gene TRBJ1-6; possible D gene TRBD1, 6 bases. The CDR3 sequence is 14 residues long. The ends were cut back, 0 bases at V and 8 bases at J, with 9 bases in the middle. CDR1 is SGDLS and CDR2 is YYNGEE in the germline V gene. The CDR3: CASSVVGGDSPLHF. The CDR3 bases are TGTGCCAGCAGCGTAGTAGGGGGTGATTCACCCCTCCACTTT.

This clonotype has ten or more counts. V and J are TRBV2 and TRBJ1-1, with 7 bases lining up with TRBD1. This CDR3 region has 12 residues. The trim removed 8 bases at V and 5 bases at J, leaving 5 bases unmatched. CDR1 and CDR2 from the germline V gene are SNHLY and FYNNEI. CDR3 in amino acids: CASYRGVTEAFF. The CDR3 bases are TGTGCCAGCTACAGGGGTGTGACTGAAGCTTTCTTT.

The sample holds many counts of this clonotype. CDR3 residues: CASSSLTEGLNTEAFF. The CDR3 DNA follows: TGTGCCAGCAGTTCCTTGACAGAGGGTCTGAACACTGAAGCTTTCTTT. The J gene is TRBJ1-1, the V gene TRBV28; TRBD1 is a possible D gene (5 bases). V was pared by 4 bases and J by 0 bases, with 15 bases between. The germline CDR1 and CDR2 sequences are MDHEN and SYDVKM. This CDR3 has 16 amino acids.

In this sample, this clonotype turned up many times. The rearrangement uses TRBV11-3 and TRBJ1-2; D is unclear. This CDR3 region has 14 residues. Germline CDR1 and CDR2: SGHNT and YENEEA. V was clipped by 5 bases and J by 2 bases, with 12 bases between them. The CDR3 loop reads CASSPGRANYGYTF. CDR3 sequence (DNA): TGTGCCAGCAGCCCGGGGAGGGCGAACTATGGCTACACCTTC. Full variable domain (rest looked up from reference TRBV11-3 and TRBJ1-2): EAGVVQSPRYKIIEKKQPVAFWCNPISGHNTLYWYLQNLGQGPELLIRYENEEAVDDSQLPKDRFSAERLKGVDSTLKIQPAELGDSAVYLCASSPGRANYGYTFGSGTRLTVV.

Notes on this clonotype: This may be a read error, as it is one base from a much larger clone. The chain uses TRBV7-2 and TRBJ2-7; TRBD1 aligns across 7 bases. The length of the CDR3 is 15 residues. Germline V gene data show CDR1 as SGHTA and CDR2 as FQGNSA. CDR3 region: CASRLEAGGSYEQYF. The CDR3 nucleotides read TGTGCCAGCAGGTTAGAGGCAGGGGGTAGCTACGAGCAGTACTTC.

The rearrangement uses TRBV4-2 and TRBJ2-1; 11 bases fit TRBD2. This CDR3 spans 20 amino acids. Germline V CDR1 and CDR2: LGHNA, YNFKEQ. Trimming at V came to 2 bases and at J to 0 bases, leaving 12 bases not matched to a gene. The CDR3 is CASSQQNGIAGGFSYNEQFF. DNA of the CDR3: TGTGCCAGCAGCCAACAAAATGGGATAGCGGGGGGGTTCTCCTACAATGAGCAGTTCTTC.

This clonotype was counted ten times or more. The CDR3 reads CSYTGGYGGYEQYF. The CDR3 DNA follows: TGCAGTTATACAGGGGGATACGGAGGGTACGAGCAGTACTTC. V is TRBV29-1 and J is TRBJ2-7; 8 nucleotides agree with TRBD1. This CDR3 has 14 amino acids. The germline V gene has CDR1 SQVTM and CDR2 ANQGSEA.

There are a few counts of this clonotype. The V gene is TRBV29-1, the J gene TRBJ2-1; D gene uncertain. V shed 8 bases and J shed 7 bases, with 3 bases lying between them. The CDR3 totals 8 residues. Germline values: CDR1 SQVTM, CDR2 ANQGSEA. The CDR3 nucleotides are TGCAGCACTAATGAGCAGTTCTTC. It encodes CSTNEQFF.

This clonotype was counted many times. The CDR3, as DNA: TGTGCCAGCTCAGGGACAGGGGCAGGCAATGAGCAGTTCTTC. This codes for CASSGTGAGNEQFF. The chain combines TRBV18 with TRBJ2-1; 10 nucleotides agree with TRBD1. There are 14 residues in the CDR3. Germline V CDR1 and CDR2: KGHSH, LQKENI. V shed 5 bases and J 6 bases; nucleotides not matched to a gene: 4.

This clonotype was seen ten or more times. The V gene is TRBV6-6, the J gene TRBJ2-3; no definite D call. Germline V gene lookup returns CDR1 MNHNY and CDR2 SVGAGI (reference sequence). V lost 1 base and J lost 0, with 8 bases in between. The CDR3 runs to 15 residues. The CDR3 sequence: CASSYLRSSTDTQYF. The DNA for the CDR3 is TGTGCCAGCAGTTACTTACGGTCTAGCACAGATACGCAGTATTTT.

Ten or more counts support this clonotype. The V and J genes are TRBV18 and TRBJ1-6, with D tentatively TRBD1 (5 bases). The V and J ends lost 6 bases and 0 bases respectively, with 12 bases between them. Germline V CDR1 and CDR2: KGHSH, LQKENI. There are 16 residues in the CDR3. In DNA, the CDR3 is TGTGCCAGCTCCACAGGTGTGAGCTCCTATAATTCACCCCTCCACTTT. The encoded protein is CASSTGVSSYNSPLHF.

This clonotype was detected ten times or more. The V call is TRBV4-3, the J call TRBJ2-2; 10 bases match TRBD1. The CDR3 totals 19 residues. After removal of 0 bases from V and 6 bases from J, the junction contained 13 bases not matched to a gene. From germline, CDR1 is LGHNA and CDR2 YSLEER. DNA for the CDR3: TGCGCCAGCAGCCAAGATCCACTTGGGACAGGGGTTTCAGCCGGGGAGCTGTTTTTT. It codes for CASSQDPLGTGVSAGELFF.

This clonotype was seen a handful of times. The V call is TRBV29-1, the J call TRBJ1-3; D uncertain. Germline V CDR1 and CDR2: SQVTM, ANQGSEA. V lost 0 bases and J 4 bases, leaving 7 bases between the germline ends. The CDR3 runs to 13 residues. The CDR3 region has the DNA TGCAGCGTTGAAGAATCGGGAGGAAACACCATATATTTT. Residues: CSVEESGGNTIYF.

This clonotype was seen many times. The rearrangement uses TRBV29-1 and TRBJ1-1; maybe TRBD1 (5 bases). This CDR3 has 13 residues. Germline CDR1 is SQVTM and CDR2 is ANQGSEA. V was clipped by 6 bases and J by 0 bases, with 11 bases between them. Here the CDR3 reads CSVLDTMNTEAFF. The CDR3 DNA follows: TGCAGCGTCCTGGACACAATGAACACTGAAGCTTTCTTT.